The T cell receptor beta chain described here comes from a study of shared clonotypes between healthy human individuals. Study-wide results and limits: Several donors had approximately 4.6% of their naive CD4 clonotypes in common. Rarefaction showed sorted-subset sequencing was incomplete despite large depth. Estimated richness was generally greater in naive than memory subsets.

Assay used: immunoSEQ multiplex PCR; TCRdb lists only in-frame clones, some missing. The data hold 2,500,000 or so clones, with about nine tenths observed a single time. Comments on this clone: What it binds is unknown.

V was clipped by 3 bases and J by 0 bases, with 9 bases between them. Germline V lookup: CDR1 MGHDK, CDR2 SYGVNS. This CDR3 contains 15 residues. The specimen was naive CD4+ T cells from PBMCs. The sample's subset: CD45RA+ positively selected. The receptor comes from a man younger than 30 in good health. Some clones in this sample may be carry-over from other donors' samples. The chain carries TRBV25-1 and TRBJ1-3; D is possibly TRBD1 (5 bases). The CDR3 loop is CASSDPGNSGNTIYF. CDR3 nucleotide sequence: TGTGCCAGCAGTGATCCAGGGAACTCTGGAAACACCATATATTTT.